The rows below give T cell receptor beta chains drawn from one sample of a study of cytomegalovirus exposure and HLA in healthy donors. Using immunoSEQ multiplex PCR, the repertoire was profiled, and TCRdb retains in-frame clones only, with some absent. The data show 100,000 to 150,000 clones, less than 85% seen once. Input material: PBMCs. Source of these receptors: a female donor in good health and CMV-seronegative. Both conserved end residues are part of each CDR3. D genes are given only for firm matches. For some rows the clone size is stated as once, few or many, or as a class when expanded; others skip it.

J	D	size	V	DNA	CDR3
TRBJ2-5	TRBD2	NA	TRBV5-8	TGTGCCAGCAGCTTCGGACTAGCGGGAGAAGAGACCCAGTACTTC	CASSFGLAGEETQYF
TRBJ2-5	TRBD1	few	TRBV29-1	TGCAGCGTGACGGGACAGGGTCCGGAGACCCAGTACTTC	CSVTGQGPETQYF
TRBJ2-2	NA	NA	TRBV14	TGTGCCAGCAGCCGCACAAGGAACACCGGGGAGCTGTTTTTT	CASSRTRNTGELFF
TRBJ1-6	TRBD1	NA	TRBV15	TGTGCCACCAGCAGTCCTGGACAGGGGAATTCACCCCTCCACTTT	CATSSPGQGNSPLHF
TRBJ2-1	TRBD2	NA	TRBV6-1	TGTGCCAGCAGTAATAGCGGGAGATCCTACAATGAGCAGTTCTTC	CASSNSGRSYNEQFF
TRBJ2-1	TRBD2	NA	TRBV7-9	TGTGCCAGCATCAAGACCGGGACTAGCGGATACAATGAGCAGTTCTTC	CASIKTGTSGYNEQFF
TRBJ2-7	NA	NA	TRBV4-2	TGTGCCAGCAGCCAAGTGGACACCGGCTCCTACGAGCAGTACTTC	CASSQVDTGSYEQYF
TRBJ1-6	NA	NA	TRBV5-8	TGTGCCAGCAGCTTACGGAGGGGAGCATCACCCCTCCACTTT	CASSLRRGASPLHF
TRBJ1-1	TRBD1	few	TRBV5-1	TGCGCCAGCAGCTTGGACGGGACAGGGAGGGGGAGGGACACTGAAGCTTTCTTT	CASSLDGTGRGRDTEAFF
TRBJ2-1	NA	NA	TRBV18	TGTGCCAGCTCACCGTTTCAGGGGAACGACAATGAGCAGTTCTTC	CASSPFQGNDNEQFF
TRBJ2-7	NA	NA	TRBV21-1	TGTGCCAGCAGCCGAACTCGTCCCGGGAGGACGGAGGTCTACGAGCAGTACTTC	CASSRTRPGRTEVYEQYF
TRBJ2-2	NA	NA	TRBV5-6	TGTGCCAGCAGCTCACTTTACACCGGGGAGCTGTTTTTT	CASSSLYTGELFF
TRBJ2-3	TRBD2	NA	TRBV7-9	TGTTCCAGCAGTTCCGGACTAGCGGGAGGGCCATTAGATACGCAGTATTTT	CSSSSGLAGGPLDTQYF
TRBJ1-2	NA	NA	TRBV30	TGTGCCTGGAGTGTTATTGGGGGGGATTTTTTAGGCTACACCTTC	CAWSVIGGDFLGYTF
TRBJ1-5	NA	NA	TRBV5-4	TGTGCCAGCAGACCGAGCGTGGGAGGTCCTGAGGTATATAGCAATCAGCCCCAGCATTTT	CASRPSVGGPEVYSNQPQHF
TRBJ2-3	TRBD1	NA	TRBV11-3	TGTGCCAGCTCCGGACAGGGGGCAGCAGATACGCAGTATTTT	CASSGQGAADTQYF
TRBJ2-6	TRBD1	NA	TRBV19	TGTGCCAGTAGTCTATACCACAGGGGGTCTGGGGCCAACGGCCTGACTTTC	CASSLYHRGSGANGLTF
TRBJ1-1	NA	NA	TRBV7-7	TGTGCTAGCAGCACAGACAGGAACACTGAAGCTTTCTTT	CASSTDRNTEAFF
TRBJ1-1	NA	NA	TRBV11-2	TGTGTCAGCAGCTTAAAGGTCTCAGGATCGAACACTGAAGCTTTCTTT	CVSSLKVSGSNTEAFF
TRBJ2-3	NA	few	TRBV9	TGTGCCAGCAGCGTCCGCGGTGGGGGGGCCGGCACAGATACGCAGTATTTT	CASSVRGGGAGTDTQYF
TRBJ1-2	NA	NA	TRBV27	TGTGCCAGCAGTTTATTGGGGGGTGGCCATGGCTACACCTTC	CASSLLGGGHGYTF
TRBJ1-2	NA	few	TRBV6-1	TGTGCCAGCAGTGAAAGAACCACGCCAGCTCGGGGCTATGGCTACACCTTC	CASSERTTPARGYGYTF
TRBJ2-2	NA	NA	TRBV27	TGTGCCAGCACAACTAGGAACACCGGGGAGCTGTTTTTT	CASTTRNTGELFF
TRBJ1-2	NA	NA	TRBV28	TGTGCCAGCAGCCCCTCTCTGGGGGCGGCTAACTATGGCTACACCTTC	CASSPSLGAANYGYTF
TRBJ2-1	NA	NA	TRBV7-9	TGTGCCAGCAGCTTATACGTCGCGGCCGCCCCATACAATGAGCAGTTCTTC	CASSLYVAAAPYNEQFF